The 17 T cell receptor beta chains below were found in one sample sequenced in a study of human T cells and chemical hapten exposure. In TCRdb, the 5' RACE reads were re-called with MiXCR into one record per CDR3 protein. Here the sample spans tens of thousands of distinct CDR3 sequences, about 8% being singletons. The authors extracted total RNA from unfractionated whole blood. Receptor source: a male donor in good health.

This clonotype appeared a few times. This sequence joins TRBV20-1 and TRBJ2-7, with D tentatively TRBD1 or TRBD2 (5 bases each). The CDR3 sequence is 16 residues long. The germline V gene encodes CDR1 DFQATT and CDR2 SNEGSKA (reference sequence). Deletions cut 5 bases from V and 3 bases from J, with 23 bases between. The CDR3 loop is CSAGADFQWGNYEQYF. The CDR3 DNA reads TGCAGTGCTGGGGCCGACTTTCAATGGGGGAACTACGAGCAGTACTTC.

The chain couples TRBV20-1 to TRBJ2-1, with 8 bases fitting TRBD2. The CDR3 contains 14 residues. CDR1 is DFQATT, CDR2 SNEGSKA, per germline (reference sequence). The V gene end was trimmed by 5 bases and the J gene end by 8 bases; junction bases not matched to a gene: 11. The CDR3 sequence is CSASHGTRLDEQFF. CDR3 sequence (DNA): TGCAGTGCTTCCCACGGGACTAGACTTGATGAGCAGTTCTTC.

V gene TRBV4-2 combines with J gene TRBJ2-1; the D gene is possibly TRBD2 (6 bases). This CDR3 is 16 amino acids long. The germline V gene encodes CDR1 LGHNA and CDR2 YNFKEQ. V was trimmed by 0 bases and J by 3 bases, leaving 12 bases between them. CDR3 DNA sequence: TGTGCCAGCAGCCAAGACAGCGGGCTAGACTACAATGAGCAGTTCTTC. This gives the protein CASSQDSGLDYNEQFF.

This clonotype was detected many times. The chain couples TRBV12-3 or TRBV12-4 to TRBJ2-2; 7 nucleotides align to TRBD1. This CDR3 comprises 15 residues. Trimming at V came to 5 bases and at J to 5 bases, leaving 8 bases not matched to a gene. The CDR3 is CASSTDRDRTGELFF. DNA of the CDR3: TGTGCCAGCAGTACCGACAGGGATCGTACCGGGGAGCTGTTTTTT.

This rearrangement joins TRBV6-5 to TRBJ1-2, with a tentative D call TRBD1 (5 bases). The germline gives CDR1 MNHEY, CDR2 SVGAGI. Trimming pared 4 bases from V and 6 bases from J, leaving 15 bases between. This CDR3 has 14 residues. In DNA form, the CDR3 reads TGTGCCAGCAGTTCATCGCAGGGAAGAAATGGCTACACCTTC. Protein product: CASSSSQGRNGYTF.

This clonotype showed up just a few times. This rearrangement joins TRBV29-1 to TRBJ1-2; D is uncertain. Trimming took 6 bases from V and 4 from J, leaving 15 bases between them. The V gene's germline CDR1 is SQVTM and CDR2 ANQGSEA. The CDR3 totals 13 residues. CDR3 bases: TGCAGCGTGATGAGGCCGCTTAGCTATGGCTACACCTTC. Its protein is CSVMRPLSYGYTF.

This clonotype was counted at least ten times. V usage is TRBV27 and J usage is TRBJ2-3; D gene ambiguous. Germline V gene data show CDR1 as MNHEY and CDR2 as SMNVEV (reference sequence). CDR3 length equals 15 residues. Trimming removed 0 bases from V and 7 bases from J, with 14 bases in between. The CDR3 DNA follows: TGTGCCAGCAGTTTATCTGGTTCCCTAGTGTATACGCAGTATTTT. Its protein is CASSLSGSLVYTQYF.

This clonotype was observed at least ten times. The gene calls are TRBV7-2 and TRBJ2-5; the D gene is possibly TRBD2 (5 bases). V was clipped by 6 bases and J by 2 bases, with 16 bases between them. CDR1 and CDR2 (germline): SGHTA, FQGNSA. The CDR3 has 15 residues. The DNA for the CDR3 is TGTGCCAGCAGTCAACTAGGTTCGATACAAGAGACCCAGTACTTC. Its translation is CASSQLGSIQETQYF.

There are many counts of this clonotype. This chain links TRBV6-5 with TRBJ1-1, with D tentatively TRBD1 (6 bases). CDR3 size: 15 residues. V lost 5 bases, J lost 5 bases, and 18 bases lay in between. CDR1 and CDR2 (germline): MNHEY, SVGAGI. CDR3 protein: CASSTGDRSGTEAFF. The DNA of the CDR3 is TGTGCCAGCAGTACAGGCGACAGGTCTGGTACTGAAGCTTTCTTT.

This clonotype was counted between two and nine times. CDR3 DNA sequence: TGTGCCAGCAGCCAAGCGAAAATAGCTCTGGATGAGCAGTTCTTC. It yields the protein CASSQAKIALDEQFF. J is TRBJ2-1 and V is TRBV14; D gene uncertain. Germline CDR1 and CDR2: SGHDN and FVKESK. The V gene lost 1 base and the J gene lost 8 bases, with 15 bases spanning the gap. The CDR3 covers 15 residues. Full variable domain (outside the CDR3, taken from reference TRBV14 and TRBJ2-1): EAGVTQFPSHSVIEKGQTVTLRCDPISGHDNLYWYRRVMGKEIKFLLHFVKESKQDESGMPNNRFLAERTGGTYSTLKVQPAELEDSGVYFCASSQAKIALDEQFFGPGTRLTVL.

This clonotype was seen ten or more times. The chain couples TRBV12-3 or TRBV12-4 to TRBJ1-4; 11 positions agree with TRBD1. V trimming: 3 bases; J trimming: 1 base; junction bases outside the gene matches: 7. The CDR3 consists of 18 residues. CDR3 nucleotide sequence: TGTGCCAGCAGTTTCTGGACAGGGGGCAGCGGAACTAATGAAAAACTGTTTTTT. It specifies CASSFWTGGSGTNEKLFF.

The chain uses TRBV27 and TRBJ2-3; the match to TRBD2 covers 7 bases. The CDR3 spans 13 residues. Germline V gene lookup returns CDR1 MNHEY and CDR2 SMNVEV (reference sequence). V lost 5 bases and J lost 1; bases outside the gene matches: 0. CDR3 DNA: TGTGCCAGCAGTAGCGGGGGCACAGATACGCAGTATTTT. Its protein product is CASSSGGTDTQYF.

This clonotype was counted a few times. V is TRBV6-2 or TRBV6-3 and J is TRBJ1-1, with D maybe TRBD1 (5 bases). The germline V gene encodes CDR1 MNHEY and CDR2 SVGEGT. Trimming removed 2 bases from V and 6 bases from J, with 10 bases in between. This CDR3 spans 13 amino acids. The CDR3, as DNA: TGTGCCAGCAGTTACGGGCAGGGACCTGAAGCTTTCTTT. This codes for CASSYGQGPEAFF.

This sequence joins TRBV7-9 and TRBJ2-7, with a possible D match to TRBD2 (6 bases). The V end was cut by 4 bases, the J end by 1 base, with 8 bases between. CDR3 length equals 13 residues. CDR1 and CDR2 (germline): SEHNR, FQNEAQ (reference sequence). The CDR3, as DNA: TGTGCCAGCAGCTCTAGCGCTTCCTACGAGCAGTACTTC. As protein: CASSSSASYEQYF. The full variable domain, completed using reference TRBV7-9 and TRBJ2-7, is DTGVSQNPRHKITKRGQNVTFRCDPISEHNRLYWYRQTLGQGPEFLTYFQNEAQLEKSRLLSDRFSAERPKGSFSTLEIQRTEQGDSAMYLCASSSSASYEQYFGPGTRLTVT.

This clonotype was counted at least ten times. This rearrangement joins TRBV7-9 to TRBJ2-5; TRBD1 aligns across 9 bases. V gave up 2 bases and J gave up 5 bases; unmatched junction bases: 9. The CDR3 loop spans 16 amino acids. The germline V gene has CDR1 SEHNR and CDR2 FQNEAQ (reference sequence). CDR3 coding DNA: TGTGCCAGCAGCTTATCGTGGGACAGGGTTGTGGAGACCCAGTACTTC. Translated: CASSLSWDRVVETQYF. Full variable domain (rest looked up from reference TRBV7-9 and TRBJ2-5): DTGVSQNPRHKITKRGQNVTFRCDPISEHNRLYWYRQTLGQGPEFLTYFQNEAQLEKSRLLSDRFSAERPKGSFSTLEIQRTEQGDSAMYLCASSLSWDRVVETQYFGPGTRLLVL.

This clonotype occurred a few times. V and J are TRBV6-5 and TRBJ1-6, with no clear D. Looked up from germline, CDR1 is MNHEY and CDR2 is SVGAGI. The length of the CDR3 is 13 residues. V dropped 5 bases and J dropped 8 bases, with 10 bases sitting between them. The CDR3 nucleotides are TGTGCCAGCAGTAGGAGTTCCGATTCACCCCTCCACTTT. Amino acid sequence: CASSRSSDSPLHF.

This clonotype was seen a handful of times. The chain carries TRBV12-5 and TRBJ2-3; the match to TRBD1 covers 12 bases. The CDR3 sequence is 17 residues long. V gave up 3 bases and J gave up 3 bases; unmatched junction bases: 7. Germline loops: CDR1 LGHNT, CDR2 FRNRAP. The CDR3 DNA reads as TGTGCTAGTGGTTTCAACCCGGGACAGGGGGCTACAGATACGCAGTATTTT. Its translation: CASGFNPGQGATDTQYF.